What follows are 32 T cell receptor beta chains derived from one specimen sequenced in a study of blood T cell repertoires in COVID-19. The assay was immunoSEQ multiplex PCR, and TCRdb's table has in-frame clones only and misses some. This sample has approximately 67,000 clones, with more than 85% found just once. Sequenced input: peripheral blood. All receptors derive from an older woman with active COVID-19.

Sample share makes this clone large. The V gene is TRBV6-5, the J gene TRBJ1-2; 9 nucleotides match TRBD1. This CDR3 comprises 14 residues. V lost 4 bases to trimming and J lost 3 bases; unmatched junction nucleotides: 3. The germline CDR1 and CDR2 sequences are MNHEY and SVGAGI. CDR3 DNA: TGTGCCAGCAGTTCAACAGGGGGCGACTATGGCTACACCTTC. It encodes CASSSTGGDYGYTF.

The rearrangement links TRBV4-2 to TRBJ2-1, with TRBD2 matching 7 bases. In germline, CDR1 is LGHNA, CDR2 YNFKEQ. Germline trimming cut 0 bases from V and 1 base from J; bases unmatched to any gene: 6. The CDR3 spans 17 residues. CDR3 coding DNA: TGTGCCAGCAGCCAAGATCTAAAGCGGGGTTCCTACAATGAGCAGTTCTTC. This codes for CASSQDLKRGSYNEQFF.

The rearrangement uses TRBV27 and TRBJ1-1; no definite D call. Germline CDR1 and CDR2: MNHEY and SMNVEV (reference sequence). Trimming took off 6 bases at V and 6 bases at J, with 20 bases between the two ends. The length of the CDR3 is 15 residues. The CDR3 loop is CASSSDDRVPPEAFF. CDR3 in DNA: TGTGCCAGCAGCTCCGATGATCGGGTTCCCCCTGAAGCTTTCTTT.

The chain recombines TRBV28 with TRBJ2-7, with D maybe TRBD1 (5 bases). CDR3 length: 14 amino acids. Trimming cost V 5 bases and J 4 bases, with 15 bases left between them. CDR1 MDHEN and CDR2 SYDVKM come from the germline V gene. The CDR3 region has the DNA TGTGCCAGCAGTCCTACAGGTTACGGGTACGAGCAGTACTTC. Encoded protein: CASSPTGYGYEQYF.

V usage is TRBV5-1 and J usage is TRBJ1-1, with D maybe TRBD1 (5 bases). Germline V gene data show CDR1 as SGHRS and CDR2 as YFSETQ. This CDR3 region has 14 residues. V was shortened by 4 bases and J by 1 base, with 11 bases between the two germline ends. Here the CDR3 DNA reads TGCGCCAGCAGCAGGCCGACAGAGAACACTGAAGCTTTCTTT. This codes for CASSRPTENTEAFF.

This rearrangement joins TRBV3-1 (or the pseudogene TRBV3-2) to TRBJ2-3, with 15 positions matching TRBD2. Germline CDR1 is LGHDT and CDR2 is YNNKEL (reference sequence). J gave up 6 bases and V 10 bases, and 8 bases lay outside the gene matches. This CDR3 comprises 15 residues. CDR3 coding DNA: TGTGCCACCGACGCCGGGACTAGCGGGAGGGATACGCAGTATTTT. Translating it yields CATDAGTSGRDTQYF.

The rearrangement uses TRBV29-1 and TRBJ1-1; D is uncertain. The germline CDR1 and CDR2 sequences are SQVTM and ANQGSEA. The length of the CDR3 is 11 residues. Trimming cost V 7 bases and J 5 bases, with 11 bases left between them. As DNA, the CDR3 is TGCAGCGCAGCGTCGGGTACTGAAGCTTTCTTT. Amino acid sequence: CSAASGTEAFF.

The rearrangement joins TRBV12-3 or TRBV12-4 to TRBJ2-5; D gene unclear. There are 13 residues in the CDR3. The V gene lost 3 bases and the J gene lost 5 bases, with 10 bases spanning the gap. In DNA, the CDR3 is TGTGCCAGCAGTTTGGCCATCTCGGAGACCCAGTACTTC. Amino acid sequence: CASSLAISETQYF.

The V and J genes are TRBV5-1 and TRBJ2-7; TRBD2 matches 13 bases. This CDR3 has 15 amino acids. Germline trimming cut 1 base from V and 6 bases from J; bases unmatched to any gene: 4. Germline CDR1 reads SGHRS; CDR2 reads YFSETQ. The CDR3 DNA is TGCGCCAGCAGCTTGATACTAGCGGGAGGGAGCGAGCAGTACTTC. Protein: CASSLILAGGSEQYF. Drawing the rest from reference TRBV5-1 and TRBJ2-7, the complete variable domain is KAGVTQTPRYLIKTRGQQVTLSCSPISGHRSVSWYQQTPGQGLQFLFEYFSETQRNKGNFPGRFSGRQFSNSRSEMNVSTLELGDSALYLCASSLILAGGSEQYFGPGTRLTVT.

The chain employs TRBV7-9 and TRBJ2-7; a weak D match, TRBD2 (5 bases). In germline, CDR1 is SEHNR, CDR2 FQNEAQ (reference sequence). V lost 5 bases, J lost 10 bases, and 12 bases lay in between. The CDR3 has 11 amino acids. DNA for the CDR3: TGTGCCAGCAGCCCAGGACTGCTACAGTACTTC. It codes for CASSPGLLQYF.

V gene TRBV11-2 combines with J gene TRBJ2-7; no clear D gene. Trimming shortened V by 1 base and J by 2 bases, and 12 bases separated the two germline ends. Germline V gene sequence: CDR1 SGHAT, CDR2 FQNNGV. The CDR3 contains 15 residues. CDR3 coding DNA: TGTGCCAGCAGCTTAGTTGCGCGGTCAACCTACGAGCAGTACTTC. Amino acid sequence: CASSLVARSTYEQYF.

In DNA, the CDR3 is TGTGCCAGCAGCTTGGGTGCCAGTAATTCACCCCTCCACTTT. Translated: CASSLGASNSPLHF. The rearrangement joins TRBV5-6 to TRBJ1-6; no clear D gene. V was shortened by 0 bases and J by 6 bases, with 7 bases between the two germline ends. Germline CDR1 is SGHDT and CDR2 is YYEEEE. The CDR3 is 14 residues long.

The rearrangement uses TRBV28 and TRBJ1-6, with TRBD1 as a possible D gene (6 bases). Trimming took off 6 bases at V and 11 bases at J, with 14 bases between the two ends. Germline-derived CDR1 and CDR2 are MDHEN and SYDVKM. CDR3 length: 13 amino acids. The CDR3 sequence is CASRSLDSPPLHF. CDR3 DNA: TGTGCCAGCAGATCGCTGGACAGTCCACCCCTCCACTTT.

This CDR3 is CASSVRSSYNEQFF. CDR3 DNA: TGTGCCAGCAGTGTACGGAGCTCCTACAATGAGCAGTTCTTC. V usage is TRBV27 and J usage is TRBJ2-1; D gene uncertain. The CDR3 has 14 residues. Germline V lookup: CDR1 MNHEY, CDR2 SMNVEV (reference sequence). Trimming pared 5 bases from V and 0 bases from J, leaving 8 bases between.

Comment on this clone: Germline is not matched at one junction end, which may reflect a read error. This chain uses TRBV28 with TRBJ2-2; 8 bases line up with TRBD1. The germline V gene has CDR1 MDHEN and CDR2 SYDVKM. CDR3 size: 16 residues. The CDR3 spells CASSLPQGAKTGELFF. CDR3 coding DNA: TGTGCCAGCAGCCTCCCGCAGGGGGCGAAGACCGGGGAGCTGTTTTTT.

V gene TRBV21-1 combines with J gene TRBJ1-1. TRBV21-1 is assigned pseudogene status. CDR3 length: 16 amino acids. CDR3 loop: CASSKVAVYGDSEAFF. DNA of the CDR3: TGTGCCAGCAGCAAGGTGGCGGTCTACGGAGATAGCGAAGCTTTCTTT.

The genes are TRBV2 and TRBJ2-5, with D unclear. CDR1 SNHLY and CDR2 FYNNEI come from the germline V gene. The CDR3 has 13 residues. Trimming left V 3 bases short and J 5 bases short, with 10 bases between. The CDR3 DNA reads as TGTGCCAGCAGTGACCCGAGCGTGGAGACCCAGTACTTC. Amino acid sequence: CASSDPSVETQYF.

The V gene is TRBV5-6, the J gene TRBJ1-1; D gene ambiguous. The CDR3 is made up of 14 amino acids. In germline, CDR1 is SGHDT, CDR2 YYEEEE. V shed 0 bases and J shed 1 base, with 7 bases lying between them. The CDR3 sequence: CASSLGRGNTEAFF. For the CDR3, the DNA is TGTGCCAGCAGCTTGGGACGGGGGAACACTGAAGCTTTCTTT.

This CDR3 is CAWSQSTYNEQFF. The CDR3 nucleotides are TGTGCCTGGAGCCAGTCCACCTACAATGAGCAGTTCTTC. The rearrangement links TRBV30 to TRBJ2-1; D ambiguous. The CDR3 has 13 residues. CDR1 GTSNPN and CDR2 SVGIG come from the germline V gene (reference sequence). Trimming removed 3 bases at V and 2 bases at J, with 8 bases between. Drawing the rest from reference TRBV30 and TRBJ2-1, the complete variable domain is SQTIHQWPATLVQPVGSPLSLECTVEGTSNPNLYWYRQAAGRGLQLLFYSVGIGQISSEVPQNLSASRPQDRQFILSSKKLLLSDSGFYLCAWSQSTYNEQFFGPGTRLTVL.

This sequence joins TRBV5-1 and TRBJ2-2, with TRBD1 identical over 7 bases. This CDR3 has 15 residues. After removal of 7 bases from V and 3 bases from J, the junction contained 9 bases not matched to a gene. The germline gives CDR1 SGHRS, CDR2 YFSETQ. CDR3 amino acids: CASRGQARDTGELFF. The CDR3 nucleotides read TGCGCCAGCCGAGGACAGGCCAGGGACACCGGGGAGCTGTTTTTT.

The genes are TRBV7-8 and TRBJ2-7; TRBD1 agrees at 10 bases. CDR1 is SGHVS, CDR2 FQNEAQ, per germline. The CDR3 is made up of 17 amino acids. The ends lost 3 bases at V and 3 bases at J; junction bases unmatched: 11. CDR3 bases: TGTGCCAGCAGCTTCCCCTCAACCCGGGACAGGGGCTACGAGCAGTACTTC. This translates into CASSFPSTRDRGYEQYF.

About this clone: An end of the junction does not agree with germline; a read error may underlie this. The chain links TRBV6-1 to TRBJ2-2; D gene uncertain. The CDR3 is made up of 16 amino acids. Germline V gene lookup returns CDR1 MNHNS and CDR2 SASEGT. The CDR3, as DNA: TGTGCCAGCAGTGAACTAAAGCAAGTGAACCCCGGGGAGCTGTTTTTT. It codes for CASSELKQVNPGELFF.

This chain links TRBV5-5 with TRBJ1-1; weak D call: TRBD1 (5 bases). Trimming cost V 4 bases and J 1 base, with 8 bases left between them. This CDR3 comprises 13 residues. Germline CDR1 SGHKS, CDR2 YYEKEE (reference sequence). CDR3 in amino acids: CASSVTANTEAFF. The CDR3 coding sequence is TGTGCCAGCAGCGTGACAGCGAACACTGAAGCTTTCTTT.

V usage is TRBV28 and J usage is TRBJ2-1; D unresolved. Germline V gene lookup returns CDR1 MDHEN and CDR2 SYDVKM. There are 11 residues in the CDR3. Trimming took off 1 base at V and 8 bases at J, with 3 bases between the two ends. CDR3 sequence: CASSLFDEQFF. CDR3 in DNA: TGTGCCAGCAGTTTATTCGATGAGCAGTTCTTC.

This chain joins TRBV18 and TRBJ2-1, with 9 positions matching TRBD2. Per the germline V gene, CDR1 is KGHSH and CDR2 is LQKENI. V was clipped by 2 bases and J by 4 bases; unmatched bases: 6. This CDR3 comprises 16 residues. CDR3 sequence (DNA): TGTGCCAGCTCACCAATGGCTAGCGGGACGTACAATGAGCAGTTCTTC. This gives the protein CASSPMASGTYNEQFF.

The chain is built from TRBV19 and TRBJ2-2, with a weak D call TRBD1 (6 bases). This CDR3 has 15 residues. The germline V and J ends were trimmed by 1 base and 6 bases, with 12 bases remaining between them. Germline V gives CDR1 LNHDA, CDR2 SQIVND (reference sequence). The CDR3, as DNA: TGTGCCAGTAGTATAGCAACAGGGAGTCCCGGGGAGCTGTTTTTT. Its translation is CASSIATGSPGELFF.

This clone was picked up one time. The CDR3 DNA reads TGCGCCAGCAGCCAAGTAGGCCCGGGAGAAAACAATGAGCAGTTCTTC. Translating gives CASSQVGPGENNEQFF. The rearrangement links TRBV4-1 to TRBJ2-1; tentatively, D is TRBD2 (6 bases). V was shortened by 1 base and J by 5 bases, with 15 bases between the two germline ends. The germline V gene has CDR1 MGHRA and CDR2 YSYEKL. This CDR3 region has 16 residues.

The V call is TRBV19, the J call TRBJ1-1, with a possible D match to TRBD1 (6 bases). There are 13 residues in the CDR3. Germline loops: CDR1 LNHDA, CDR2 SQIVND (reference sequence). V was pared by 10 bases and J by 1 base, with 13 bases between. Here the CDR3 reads CATRTASNTEAFF. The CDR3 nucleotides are TGTGCCACCAGGACAGCCTCGAACACTGAAGCTTTCTTT.

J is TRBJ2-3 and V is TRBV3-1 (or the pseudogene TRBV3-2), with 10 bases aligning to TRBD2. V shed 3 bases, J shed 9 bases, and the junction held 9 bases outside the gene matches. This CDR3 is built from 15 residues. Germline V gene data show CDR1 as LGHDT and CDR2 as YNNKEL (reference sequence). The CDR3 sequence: CASSQEAGGHRTQYF. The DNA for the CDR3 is TGTGCCAGCAGCCAGGAAGCGGGAGGGCACCGCACGCAGTATTTT.

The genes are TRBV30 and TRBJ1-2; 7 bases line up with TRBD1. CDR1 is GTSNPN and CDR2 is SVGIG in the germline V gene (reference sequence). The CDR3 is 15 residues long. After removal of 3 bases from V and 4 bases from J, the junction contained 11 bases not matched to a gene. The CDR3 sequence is CAWSFRDRESYGYTF. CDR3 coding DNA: TGTGCCTGGAGCTTCCGAGACAGGGAGAGCTATGGCTACACCTTC.

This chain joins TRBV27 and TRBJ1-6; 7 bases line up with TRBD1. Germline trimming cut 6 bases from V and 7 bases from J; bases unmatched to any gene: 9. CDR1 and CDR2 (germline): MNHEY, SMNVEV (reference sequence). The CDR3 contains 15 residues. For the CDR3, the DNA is TGTGCCAGCAGACCCGACAGGGTGGGGAATTCACCCCTCCACTTT. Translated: CASRPDRVGNSPLHF.

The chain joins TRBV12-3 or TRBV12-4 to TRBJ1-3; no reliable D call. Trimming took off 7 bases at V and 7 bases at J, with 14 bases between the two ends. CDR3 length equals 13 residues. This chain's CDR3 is CASTEGRFNTIYF. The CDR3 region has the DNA TGTGCCAGCACCGAAGGGAGGTTTAACACCATATATTTT.